Below, 20 T cell receptor beta chains from the same sample are listed, as sequenced in a study of OX40 agonist ivuxolimab in advanced cancers. Library preparation was by the immunoSEQ multiplex PCR assay. The table was pulled from immuneACCESS by TCRdb, which kept in-frame rearrangements only. Such tables lose some clones; where checked, under half of the loss comes from unresolved V genes, and the rest has no known cause. This sample is represented by about 70,000 clones; about 81% of them were singletons. The ten largest make up more than 4% of the sample. The specimen comprised CD4+ or CD8+ T cells sorted from blood, sampled in a trial of the OX40 agonist ivuxolimab. These receptors originate from an adult with an advanced solid tumor such as melanoma, head and neck, liver or kidney cancer.

The chain is built from TRBV21-1 and TRBJ1-1; the table calls TRBD1, which could not be checked here. TRBV21-1 is described as a pseudogene. The CDR3 loop spans 19 amino acids. The CDR3 reads CASSKPRITGGDLNTEAFF. CDR3 sequence (DNA): TGTGCCAGCAGCAAGCCCCGGATAACAGGGGGCGACTTGAACACTGAAGCTTTCTTT.

The CDR3 loop reads CASSLDSATGSGELFF. The CDR3 DNA follows: TGTGCCAGCAGCTTAGACTCCGCGACAGGGTCCGGGGAGCTGTTTTTT. This chain links TRBV11-2 with TRBJ2-2; 7 bases line up with TRBD1. Germline lookup yields CDR1 SGHAT and CDR2 FQNNGV. V was pared by 0 bases and J by 6 bases, with 7 bases of the junction left unmatched. This CDR3 is built from 16 residues.

The table lists this clone with many counts. This rearrangement joins TRBV27 to TRBJ1-6; D might be TRBD1 (5 bases). The CDR3 is 16 residues long. Germline V gene lookup returns CDR1 MNHEY and CDR2 SMNVEV (reference sequence). Deletions cut 2 bases from V and 6 bases from J, with 14 bases between. CDR3 amino acids: CASSLPRTWGNSPLHF. CDR3 sequence (DNA): TGTGCCAGCAGTTTACCAAGGACATGGGGTAATTCACCCCTCCACTTT.

The gene calls are TRBV7-9 and TRBJ1-5, with D unresolved. The germline gives CDR1 SEHNR, CDR2 FQNEAQ (reference sequence). Deletions cut 0 bases from V and 9 bases from J, with 9 bases between. There are 13 residues in the CDR3. CDR3 DNA sequence: TGTGCCAGCAGCTTAGCGGAGGGAGGGCCCCAGCATTTT. It is translated as CASSLAEGGPQHF.

The chain employs TRBV6-4 and TRBJ2-1, with a possible D match to TRBD2 (7 bases). CDR3 length: 15 amino acids. The V end lost 2 bases, the J end lost 8 bases, and 16 bases lay between the germline ends. CDR1 and CDR2 from the germline V gene are MRHNA and SNTAGT. In nucleotides, the CDR3 is TGTGCCAGCAGTGACGTGTGGGGGGGCATCGATGAGCAGTTCTTC. This encodes CASSDVWGGIDEQFF.

The J gene is TRBJ2-3, the V gene TRBV7-2; D remains unclear. Trimming took 5 bases from V and 2 from J, leaving 11 bases between them. The germline CDR1 and CDR2 sequences are SGHTA and FQGNSA. The CDR3 is 14 amino acids. Here the CDR3 DNA reads TGTGCCAGCAGCACCCGACCGTACACAGATACGCAGTATTTT. It is translated as CASSTRPYTDTQYF.

The genes are TRBV7-2 and TRBJ2-3; D may match TRBD1 or TRBD2 (6 bases each). Trimming removed 4 bases at V and 2 bases at J, with 16 bases between. CDR3 length: 16 residues. The germline V gene has CDR1 SGHTA and CDR2 FQGNSA. The CDR3 region has the DNA TGTGCCAGCAGCTCCCGCGGGACACCACTCACAGATACGCAGTATTTT. Its translation is CASSSRGTPLTDTQYF.

The rearrangement joins TRBV19 to TRBJ2-5, with 7 bases aligning to TRBD2. The CDR3 length is 14 residues. The V and J ends lost 1 base and 4 bases, in that order; junction bases with no gene match: 3. CDR1 is LNHDA and CDR2 is SQIVND in the germline V gene (reference sequence). The DNA of the CDR3 is TGTGCCAGTAGTATAGTCCCGGGAGGAGAGACCCAGTACTTC. It specifies CASSIVPGGETQYF.

The table lists this clone with a count of one. The J gene is TRBJ1-4, the V gene TRBV5-1; TRBD1 agrees at 11 bases. This CDR3 is 15 amino acids long. The germline CDR1 and CDR2 sequences are SGHRS and YFSETQ. The J segment lost 6 bases and the V segment lost 3 bases, leaving 4 bases of the junction unmatched. The CDR3 coding sequence is TGCGCCAGCAGCTCCTGGACAGGGGGCGATGAAAAACTGTTTTTT. This gives the protein CASSSWTGGDEKLFF.

This CDR3 reads CASSSRQGFRSTGELFF. In DNA form, the CDR3 reads TGTGCCAGCAGCTCTCGACAGGGATTCCGTTCCACCGGGGAGCTGTTTTTT. The rearrangement links TRBV5-6 to TRBJ2-2, with 7 bases matching TRBD1. This CDR3 contains 17 residues. CDR1 and CDR2 (germline): SGHDT, YYEEEE. V dropped 3 bases and J dropped 4; count of bases not matched to a gene: 12.

The chain links TRBV18 to TRBJ2-7, with D tentatively TRBD1 (6 bases). CDR3 length: 14 residues. Germline loops: CDR1 KGHSH, CDR2 LQKENI. V shed 4 bases and J shed 2 bases, with 12 bases lying between them. The DNA for the CDR3 is TGTGCCAGCTCACTAAGACAGGTCCCCTACGAGCAGTACTTC. The encoded protein is CASSLRQVPYEQYF.

The V call is TRBV18, the J call TRBJ2-3; D ambiguous. V lost 3 bases and J lost 1, with 8 bases in between. The CDR3 spans 14 residues. Germline V gene lookup returns CDR1 KGHSH and CDR2 LQKENI. Written as DNA, the CDR3 is TGTGCCAGCTCACCGGACCTAGGCACAGATACGCAGTATTTT. Encoded protein: CASSPDLGTDTQYF.

V and J are TRBV30 and TRBJ1-2; unclear D gene. CDR3 length: 12 amino acids. In germline, CDR1 is GTSNPN, CDR2 SVGIG (reference sequence). The germline V and J ends were trimmed by 1 base and 3 bases, with 6 bases remaining between them. The CDR3 sequence: CAWSGGDYGYTF. CDR3 bases: TGTGCCTGGAGTGGAGGTGACTATGGCTACACCTTC.

The chain combines TRBV12-2 with TRBJ2-7; the table's TRBD2 call for D was not verified on the DNA. TRBV12-2 is shown as a pseudogene. This CDR3 contains 12 residues. CDR3 sequence: CASSSRLAEQYF. The CDR3 coding sequence is TGTGCCAGCAGCTCCCGACTAGCGGAGCAGTACTTC.

The rearrangement links TRBV6-5 to TRBJ2-5, with D unclear. TRBJ2-7 explains the end of the DNA better; the J call may be wrong. The CDR3 length is 11 residues. CDR1 MNHEY and CDR2 SVGAGI come from the germline V gene. This CDR3 is CASSWHYEQYF. CDR3 sequence (DNA): TGTGCCAGCAGTTGGCACTACGAGCAGTACTTC.

The chain employs TRBV7-2 and TRBJ2-7; weak D call: TRBD1 (5 bases). Germline V lookup: CDR1 SGHTA, CDR2 FQGNSA. Trimming cost V 5 bases and J 3 bases, with 11 bases left between them. The CDR3 extends over 13 amino acids. This chain's CDR3 is CASSPGLNYEQYF. The CDR3 DNA is TGTGCCAGCAGCCCAGGGCTGAACTACGAGCAGTACTTC.

CDR3 sequence (DNA): TGTGCCAGCAGTTACCAGGGCACAGATACGCAGTATTTT. Translation gives CASSYQGTDTQYF. The chain uses TRBV6-5 and TRBJ2-3; D is unresolved. The germline V and J ends were trimmed by 2 bases and 1 base, with 4 bases remaining between them. The CDR3 contains 13 residues. CDR1 and CDR2 (germline): MNHEY, SVGAGI.

V usage is TRBV6-5 and J usage is TRBJ2-2; weak D call: TRBD1 (5 bases). CDR3 length: 13 amino acids. Germline V gives CDR1 MNHEY, CDR2 SVGAGI. Trimming cost V 6 bases and J 5 bases, with 10 bases left between them. CDR3 DNA sequence: TGTGCCAGCAGAAAAGGGGTAACCGGGGAGCTGTTTTTT. Translating gives CASRKGVTGELFF.

This clone is a singleton in its sample. This chain joins TRBV2 and TRBJ1-2; 7 bases are a match to TRBD1. Germline V gene lookup returns CDR1 SNHLY and CDR2 FYNNEI. This CDR3 spans 15 amino acids. Unmatched junction bases numbered 7, after V lost 6 bases and J lost 0 bases. The CDR3 sequence: CASRKGDSPNYGYTF. The CDR3 DNA sequence: TGTGCCAGCAGAAAGGGGGACAGCCCTAACTATGGCTACACCTTC.

This sequence joins TRBV7-2 and TRBJ2-2; 8 positions match TRBD2. With 5 bases clipped from V and 1 base from J, the junction kept 6 bases outside the gene matches. The CDR3 is 16 amino acids. Germline CDR1 SGHTA, CDR2 FQGNSA. The CDR3 is CASSQRAGVNTGELFF. The CDR3, as DNA: TGTGCCAGCAGCCAGAGAGCGGGAGTGAACACCGGGGAGCTGTTTTTT.